This passage covers 26 T cell receptor beta chains from one sample sequenced in a study of T-cell memory formation after mild COVID-19. TCRdb ran MiXCR on the 5' RACE reads and lists one entry per CDR3 protein. The sample shows 550,000 to 600,000 distinct CDR3 sequences, about a fifth of them seen only once. Material: PBMCs or a T cell subset sorted from them (not recorded which). The receptors come from an adult woman who had mild COVID-19 (a few samples of this study predate the infection). Cell type and time point are not known.

This chain links TRBV19 with TRBJ2-1, with TRBD2 matching over 7 bases. Germline lookup yields CDR1 LNHDA and CDR2 SQIVND (reference sequence). The CDR3 runs 14 residues. Germline trimming cut 3 bases from V and 2 bases from J; bases unmatched to any gene: 1. CDR3 DNA sequence: TGTGCCAGTAGTATCGGGGGGACCTACAATGAGCAGTTCTTC. It translates to CASSIGGTYNEQFF.

This clonotype was recorded a few times. The chain links TRBV7-9 to TRBJ2-2; no clear D gene. CDR1 is SEHNR and CDR2 is FQNEAQ in the germline V gene (reference sequence). Trimming took 5 bases from V and 7 from J, leaving 14 bases between them. This CDR3 has 14 amino acids. Here the CDR3 reads CASSEGRSHGELFF. Here the CDR3 DNA reads TGTGCCAGCAGCGAAGGACGGTCTCACGGGGAGCTGTTTTTT. The variable domain in full, with the rest retrieved from reference TRBV7-9 and TRBJ2-2, is DTGVSQNPRHKITKRGQNVTFRCDPISEHNRLYWYRQTLGQGPEFLTYFQNEAQLEKSRLLSDRFSAERPKGSFSTLEIQRTEQGDSAMYLCASSEGRSHGELFFGEGSRLTVL.

This rearrangement joins TRBV24-1 to TRBJ1-2; D ambiguous. Germline V gene sequence: CDR1 KGHDR, CDR2 SFDVKD. The length of the CDR3 is 12 residues. Trimming took 3 bases from V and 4 from J, leaving 5 bases between them. The CDR3 spells CATSDLFYGYTF. CDR3 in DNA: TGTGCCACCAGTGATCTATTCTATGGCTACACCTTC.

This clonotype was seen a few times. The rearrangement uses TRBV19 and TRBJ1-5; 8 bases line up with TRBD1. The germline CDR1 and CDR2 sequences are LNHDA and SQIVND (reference sequence). V lost 3 bases, J lost 6 bases, and 10 bases stayed unmatched. There are 16 residues in the CDR3. The CDR3 loop reads CASSMTRRGPRQPQHF. The CDR3 bases are TGTGCCAGTAGTATGACCCGCAGGGGGCCGCGTCAGCCCCAGCATTTT.

CDR3 sequence reads: CASSTLAPLSYEQYF. The DNA for the CDR3 is TGTGCCAGTAGCACATTAGCCCCTCTGAGCTACGAGCAGTACTTC. J is TRBJ2-7 and V is TRBV19; D unresolved. The CDR3 has 15 amino acids. Germline V lookup: CDR1 LNHDA, CDR2 SQIVND (reference sequence). V was pared by 6 bases and J by 3 bases, with 18 bases between.

This chain uses TRBV12-3 or TRBV12-4 with TRBJ2-3, with TRBD2 matching over 8 bases. The V gene end was trimmed by 7 bases and the J gene end by 4 bases; junction bases not matched to a gene: 16. This CDR3 is built from 17 residues. CDR3 DNA: TGTGCCAGCACTCTTCACGGGGGGGCCATGTCAGCAGATACGCAGTATTTT. Protein: CASTLHGGAMSADTQYF.

This clonotype was counted only a few times. The chain combines TRBV7-2 with TRBJ2-1, with 10 bases matching TRBD1. V was pared by 1 base and J by 10 bases, with 10 bases of the junction left unmatched. Germline V gene lookup returns CDR1 SGHTA and CDR2 FQGNSA. CDR3 length: 16 residues. CDR3 in amino acids: CASSLVGGTGAFEQFF. CDR3 bases: TGTGCCAGCAGCTTAGTAGGGGGGACAGGGGCGTTCGAGCAGTTCTTC.

This chain connects TRBV5-1 to TRBJ2-7, with D perhaps being TRBD1 or TRBD2 (5 bases each). The CDR3 consists of 13 residues. V lost 3 bases to trimming and J lost 3 bases, with 10 bases between them. In germline, CDR1 is SGHRS, CDR2 YFSETQ. The chain's CDR3 is CASSSRDDYEQYF. CDR3 bases: TGCGCCAGCAGCTCTCGGGACGACTACGAGCAGTACTTC.

This chain uses TRBV20-1 with TRBJ2-5; either TRBD1 or TRBD2 may fit D (5 bases each). Deletions cut 3 bases from V and 1 base from J, with 18 bases between. CDR1 is DFQATT, CDR2 SNEGSKA, per germline (reference sequence). The CDR3 loop spans 16 amino acids. The CDR3, as DNA: TGCAGTGCTAGGGAGTCAGGGACCCGAATCCAAGAGACCCAGTACTTC. Protein sequence: CSARESGTRIQETQYF.

Only a few counts were recorded for this clonotype. The J gene is TRBJ2-2, the V gene TRBV6-5; D is unclear. Trimming cost V 6 bases and J 5 bases, with 16 bases left between them. This CDR3 is built from 15 residues. CDR1 and CDR2 (germline): MNHEY, SVGAGI. The CDR3 here is CASSSPRRWTGELFF. The DNA of the CDR3 is TGTGCCAGCAGCAGCCCTAGAAGGTGGACCGGGGAGCTGTTTTTT.

This clonotype was found a few times. This chain links TRBV6-4 with TRBJ2-1; D might be TRBD1 (6 bases). Per the germline V gene, CDR1 is MRHNA and CDR2 is SNTAGT. Trimming removed 2 bases from V and 3 bases from J, with 14 bases in between. This CDR3 is built from 16 residues. CDR3 loop: CASSDRAGAGYNEQFF. The CDR3 DNA is TGTGCCAGCAGTGACCGTGCAGGGGCTGGCTACAATGAGCAGTTCTTC.

The chain recombines TRBV4-2 with TRBJ2-2; TRBD1 is a possible D gene (6 bases). The CDR3 has 16 residues. Germline CDR1 reads LGHNA; CDR2 reads YNFKEQ. Between the trimmed V and J ends, which lost 2 bases and 3 bases, there was a span of 13 bases. The CDR3 nucleotides read TGTGCCAGCAGCCAAATAACAGGGTTCGACACCGGGGAGCTGTTTTTT. It codes for CASSQITGFDTGELFF.

The genes are TRBV6-4 and TRBJ2-4, with a tentative D call TRBD2 (6 bases). Per germline, CDR1 MRHNA and CDR2 SNTAGT. The germline V and J ends were trimmed by 0 bases and 1 base, with 16 bases remaining between them. This CDR3 comprises 18 residues. The CDR3 nucleotides are TGTGCCAGCAGTGACTCGGGGGGACTCCGACCGGCCAAAAACATTCAGTACTTC. Translated: CASSDSGGLRPAKNIQYF.

This clonotype has more than one count but fewer than ten. The rearrangement uses TRBV30 and TRBJ2-3; 8 bases line up with TRBD1. With 4 bases clipped from V and 4 bases from J, the junction kept 1 base outside the gene matches. The CDR3 is made up of 12 amino acids. Germline assignment: CDR1 GTSNPN and CDR2 SVGIG (reference sequence). The CDR3: CAWTGGADTQYF. The CDR3 DNA is TGTGCCTGGACAGGGGGCGCAGATACGCAGTATTTT.

The chain is built from TRBV20-1 and TRBJ2-7, with 10 bases identical to TRBD2. V was clipped by 0 bases and J by 8 bases; unmatched bases: 7. CDR1 and CDR2 from the germline V gene are DFQATT and SNEGSKA (reference sequence). CDR3 size: 14 residues. The CDR3 here is CSARDPTSGTKQYF. The CDR3 DNA reads TGCAGTGCTAGAGATCCCACTAGCGGGACCAAGCAGTACTTC.

In its sample, this clonotype was seen a few times. J is TRBJ2-5 and V is TRBV7-6; D possibly corresponds to TRBD1 (6 bases). V gave up 0 bases and J gave up 3 bases, with 8 bases separating them. This CDR3 comprises 14 residues. Germline V CDR1 and CDR2: SGHVS, FNYEAQ. For the CDR3, the DNA is TGTGCCAGCAGCTTAGCCCCAGGGGAAGAGACCCAGTACTTC. Protein product: CASSLAPGEETQYF.

Only a few counts were recorded for this clonotype. The chain recombines TRBV5-1 with TRBJ2-3; TRBD1 aligns across 8 bases. Unmatched junction bases numbered 9, after V lost 2 bases and J lost 4 bases. Germline-derived CDR1 and CDR2 are SGHRS and YFSETQ. This CDR3 spans 16 amino acids. CDR3 sequence: CASSLQQGEPADTQYF. CDR3 DNA: TGCGCCAGCAGCTTACAACAGGGGGAACCCGCAGATACGCAGTATTTT.

This CDR3 reads CASSLRLGGYTF. The DNA for the CDR3 is TGTGCCAGCAGCTTACGGCTCGGTGGCTACACCTTC. V and J are TRBV7-8 and TRBJ1-2; D unresolved. Per the germline V gene, CDR1 is SGHVS and CDR2 is FQNEAQ. V was shortened by 2 bases and J by 7 bases, with 8 bases between the two germline ends. The CDR3 is 12 residues long.

The table lists this clonotype with a few counts. The rearrangement uses TRBV7-2 and TRBJ2-1; D is unresolved. This CDR3 comprises 15 residues. Germline V CDR1 and CDR2: SGHTA, FQGNSA. V gave up 1 base and J gave up 0 bases, with 7 bases separating them. The CDR3 DNA reads as TGTGCCAGCAGCTTAGGCGGCTTCTCCTACAATGAGCAGTTCTTC. Protein sequence: CASSLGGFSYNEQFF. Together with reference TRBV7-2 and TRBJ2-1, the CDR3 gives the full variable domain: GAGVSQSPSNKVTEKGKDVELRCDPISGHTALYWYRQSLGQGLEFLIYFQGNSAPDKSGLPSDRFSAERTGGSVSTLTIQRTQQEDSAVYLCASSLGGFSYNEQFFGPGTRLTVL.

This clonotype was counted between two and nine times. The chain has TRBV5-1 and TRBJ2-7, with 10 bases lining up with TRBD1. The V gene end was trimmed by 6 bases and the J gene end by 2 bases; junction bases not matched to a gene: 5. CDR1 is SGHRS, CDR2 YFSETQ, per germline. CDR3 length: 14 residues. The CDR3 protein is CASKIGQGAYEQYF. CDR3 in DNA: TGCGCCAGCAAGATTGGACAGGGGGCCTACGAGCAGTACTTC.

This clonotype came up many times. The genes are TRBV12-3 or TRBV12-4 and TRBJ2-7, with D hard to call. V was pared by 6 bases and J by 0 bases, with 12 bases between. This CDR3 has 14 amino acids. CDR3 sequence reads: CASSLTSGSYEQYF. The CDR3 region has the DNA TGTGCCAGCAGCCTGACGTCCGGCTCCTACGAGCAGTACTTC.

The gene calls are TRBV6-2 or TRBV6-3 and TRBJ1-1, with 9 nucleotides matching TRBD1. CDR1 is MNHEY, CDR2 SVGEGT, per germline. The ends lost 6 bases at V and 4 bases at J; junction bases unmatched: 3. The CDR3 spans 13 residues. The CDR3 protein is CASRMTGGTEAFF. Written as DNA, the CDR3 is TGTGCCAGCAGGATGACAGGGGGCACTGAAGCTTTCTTT.

The chain joins TRBV4-3 to TRBJ2-1, with no clear D. In germline, CDR1 is LGHNA, CDR2 YSLEER. The CDR3 runs 14 residues. The V gene lost 3 bases and the J gene lost 5 bases, with 11 bases spanning the gap. The CDR3 DNA follows: TGCGCCAGCAGCCACAAGACCGCTCACAATGAGCAGTTCTTC. The encoded protein is CASSHKTAHNEQFF.

V usage is TRBV30 and J usage is TRBJ2-5; 7 bases map to TRBD2. CDR1 and CDR2 (germline): GTSNPN, SVGIG (reference sequence). The CDR3 contains 10 residues. V was pared by 7 bases and J by 7 bases, with 3 bases of the junction left unmatched. In DNA form, the CDR3 reads TGTGCCTCGGGAGGTGTGACCCAGTACTTC. This codes for CASGGVTQYF.

This rearrangement joins TRBV12-3 or TRBV12-4 to TRBJ1-5; 9 bases map to TRBD1. The length of the CDR3 is 18 residues. J lost 0 bases, V lost 6 bases, and 12 bases had no gene match. As DNA, the CDR3 is TGTGCCAGCAGCCCTGGGACAGGGAAGGATTATAGCAATCAGCCCCAGCATTTT. It translates to CASSPGTGKDYSNQPQHF.

This chain links TRBV12-3 or TRBV12-4 with TRBJ1-1, with 8 nucleotides matching TRBD1. Trimming removed 5 bases from V and 8 bases from J; junction bases left unmatched: 7. The CDR3 length is 13 residues. CDR3 loop: CASSVGQGLEAFF. The CDR3 nucleotides are TGTGCCAGCAGTGTAGGACAGGGCCTCGAAGCTTTCTTT.